This TCR beta chain comes out of a study of blood T cell repertoires in COVID-19. At the level of the study: Specimens from acute and convalescent COVID-19 originated in the United States, Italy and Spain.

Profiling relied on immunoSEQ multiplex PCR, and the TCRdb table lists in-frame clones only, not all of them. There are 200,000 to 250,000 clones in the sample; roughly four fifths occur only once, and 1.3% lies in the top ten. The length of the CDR3 is 14 residues. Germline V gene lookup returns CDR1 SGHTA and CDR2 FQGNSA. V lost 2 bases to trimming and J lost 10 bases, with 15 bases between them. Sequencing was performed on PBMCs or T cells enriched from blood (not recorded which). This chain joins TRBV7-2 and TRBJ2-1, with a possible D match to TRBD2 (6 bases). This TCR came from a middle-aged woman with acute COVID-19. As DNA, the CDR3 is TGTGCCAGCAGCTTAACGGCGGGGACGGGGGAGCAGTTCTTC. Translated, it gives CASSLTAGTGEQFF.